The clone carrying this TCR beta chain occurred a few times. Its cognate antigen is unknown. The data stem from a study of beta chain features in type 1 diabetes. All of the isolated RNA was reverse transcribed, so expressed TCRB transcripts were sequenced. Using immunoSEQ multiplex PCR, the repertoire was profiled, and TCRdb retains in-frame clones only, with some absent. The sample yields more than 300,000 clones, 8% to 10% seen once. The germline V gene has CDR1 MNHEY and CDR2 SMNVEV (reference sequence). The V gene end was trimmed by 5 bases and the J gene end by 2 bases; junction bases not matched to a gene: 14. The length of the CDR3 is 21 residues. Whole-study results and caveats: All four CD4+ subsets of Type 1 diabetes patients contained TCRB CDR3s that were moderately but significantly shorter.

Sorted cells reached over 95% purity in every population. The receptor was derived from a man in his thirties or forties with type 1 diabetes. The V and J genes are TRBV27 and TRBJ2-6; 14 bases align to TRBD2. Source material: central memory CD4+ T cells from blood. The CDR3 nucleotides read TGTGCCAGCAGTCCACTTCTGGGACTAGCGGGAGTCACGCCTGGGGCCAACGTCCTGACTTTC. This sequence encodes CASSPLLGLAGVTPGANVLTF. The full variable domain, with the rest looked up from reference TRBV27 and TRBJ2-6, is EAQVTQNPRYLITVTGKKLTVTCSQNMNHEYMSWYRQDPGLGLRQIYYSMNVEVTDKGDVPEGYKVSRKEKRNFPLILESPSPNQTSLYFCASSPLLGLAGVTPGANVLTFGAGSRLTVL.